This T cell receptor (beta chain) was recorded in a study of blood T cell repertoires in COVID-19. Study in general: The samples span acute and convalescent COVID-19 from the United States, Italy and Spain.

Only in-frame clones appear in the TCRdb table, and some are missing; sequencing was by immunoSEQ multiplex PCR. This table has 310,000 or so clones, approximately 93% appearing once. Followed over time, Seattle patients had been enrolled while infection was active. The TCR was taken from a woman aged 25 to 39 with COVID-19, enrolled during active disease. The sequenced sample was peripheral blood.

The CDR3 DNA reads TGTGCCTGGAGTTCGGGGTCCTACGAGCAGTACTTC. This encodes CAWSSGSYEQYF. The rearrangement uses TRBV30 and TRBJ2-7; a possible D gene is TRBD2 (5 bases). Germline CDR1 and CDR2: GTSNPN and SVGIG (reference sequence). The V and J ends lost 2 bases and 1 base respectively, with 6 bases between them. The CDR3 covers 12 residues.